This T cell receptor beta chain emerged from a study of blood T cell repertoires in COVID-19. Study in general: From T cells, B-cell-depleted T cells, or PBMCs came the material, which was cDNA or gDNA.

Original analysis: Estimation of nucleated cell counts relied on the amplification of reference gene primers. Profiling relied on immunoSEQ multiplex PCR, and the TCRdb table lists in-frame clones only, not all of them. The V and J calls and clone size come from that table; D and trimming were worked out from the DNA. In the table there are around 70,000 clones, 65% to 85% of which are singletons. Per the germline V gene, CDR1 is LGHDT and CDR2 is YNNKEL (reference sequence). V was clipped by 3 bases and J by 7 bases, with 7 bases between them. The CDR3 is 12 residues long. The chain couples TRBV3-1 (or the pseudogene TRBV3-2) to TRBJ2-1; TRBD2 might be the D (6 bases). This TCR was sampled from an elderly woman with active or convalescent COVID-19. The material sequenced was peripheral blood. The CDR3 sequence: CASSHGGNEQFF. Written as DNA, the CDR3 is TGTGCCAGCAGCCACGGAGGGAATGAGCAGTTCTTC.